The 28 T cell receptor beta chains reported below all come from one sample, sequenced in a study of control samples from healthy donors and cancer patients. Assay: immunoSEQ multiplex PCR; the TCRdb copy retains only in-frame clones and omits some. The data show roughly 120,000 clones, just over 90% seen once. The sample taken for sequencing was blood. Receptor source: a woman aged 18-35 years in good health.

This chain uses TRBV27 with TRBJ1-5, with D maybe TRBD1 (6 bases). The length of the CDR3 is 14 residues. V dropped 6 bases and J dropped 4 bases, with 13 bases sitting between them. Germline V CDR1 and CDR2: MNHEY, SMNVEV (reference sequence). The CDR3 is CASRGGLGNQPQHF. CDR3 nucleotide sequence: TGTGCCAGCAGAGGGGGGCTCGGGAATCAGCCCCAGCATTTT.

The CDR3 loop reads CASRSDRGFSQPQHF. In DNA form, the CDR3 reads TGTGCCAGCCGCTCCGACCGAGGATTTAGCCAGCCCCAGCATTTT. The rearrangement links TRBV10-3 to TRBJ1-5, with unresolved D. Germline V gene sequence: CDR1 ENHRY, CDR2 SYGVKD. CDR3 length equals 15 residues. Trimming pared 10 bases from V and 7 bases from J, leaving 23 bases between.

The V and J genes are TRBV30 and TRBJ1-2, with D uncertain. Germline V CDR1 and CDR2: GTSNPN, SVGIG (reference sequence). Trimming took 0 bases from V and 0 from J, leaving 14 bases between them. The CDR3 extends over 16 amino acids. CDR3 in DNA: TGTGCCTGGAGTGTTCGAAGTGTGAACTCTAACTATGGCTACACCTTC. It encodes CAWSVRSVNSNYGYTF.

The chain is built from TRBV29-1 and TRBJ1-1; D is unclear. The CDR3 loop spans 10 amino acids. V was cut by 4 bases and J by 4 bases, with 4 bases left in between. CDR1 is SQVTM, CDR2 ANQGSEA, per germline. CDR3 amino acids: CSVGRTEAFF. The CDR3 nucleotides are TGCAGCGTTGGTCGCACTGAAGCTTTCTTT.

CDR3 sequence: CASSIPYRQGTTSGNTIYF. DNA of the CDR3: TGTGCCAGTAGTATTCCGTATCGACAGGGAACAACCTCTGGAAACACCATATATTTT. The chain couples TRBV19 to TRBJ1-3; 7 nucleotides match TRBD1. The CDR3 covers 19 residues. V lost 3 bases and J lost 0; bases outside the gene matches: 14. Germline CDR1 LNHDA, CDR2 SQIVND (reference sequence).

J is TRBJ1-2 and V is TRBV20-1; D is unclear. Germline-derived CDR1 and CDR2 are DFQATT and SNEGSKA (reference sequence). This CDR3 contains 15 residues. V lost 3 bases and J 4 bases, leaving 18 bases between the germline ends. For the CDR3, the DNA is TGCAGTGCTAGTCGACCGCTAGATGGTGTCTATGGCTACACCTTC. Translated, it gives CSASRPLDGVYGYTF.

The rearrangement uses TRBV14 and TRBJ1-2, with D unclear. CDR3 size: 15 residues. From germline, CDR1 is SGHDN and CDR2 FVKESK. Trimming took 4 bases from V and 8 from J, leaving 20 bases between them. The CDR3 loop is CASSPIGLHVGGYTF. DNA of the CDR3: TGTGCCAGCAGCCCAATTGGACTCCACGTCGGGGGCTACACCTTC.

The chain combines TRBV4-3 with TRBJ1-3; TRBD1 might be the D (5 bases). Germline V gene sequence: CDR1 LGHNA, CDR2 YSLEER. V was pared by 4 bases and J by 3 bases, with 10 bases between. The CDR3 runs 14 residues. The CDR3 reads CASSPGTVGNTIYF. CDR3 nucleotides: TGCGCCAGCAGCCCCGGGACGGTTGGAAACACCATATATTTT.

The chain carries TRBV3-1 (or the pseudogene TRBV3-2) and TRBJ1-1; TRBD1 aligns across 7 bases. The CDR3 consists of 15 residues. CDR1 LGHDT and CDR2 YNNKEL come from the germline V gene (reference sequence). The ends lost 4 bases at V and 0 bases at J; junction bases unmatched: 5. The CDR3 is CASSPRDRMNTEAFF. In nucleotides, the CDR3 is TGTGCCAGCAGCCCTCGGGACAGAATGAACACTGAAGCTTTCTTT.

The chain carries TRBV5-1 and TRBJ2-3; a weak D match, TRBD2 (6 bases). This CDR3 comprises 17 residues. Germline V lookup: CDR1 SGHRS, CDR2 YFSETQ. V was shortened by 0 bases and J by 1 base, with 15 bases between the two germline ends. The CDR3 loop reads CASSLAILDYGTDTQYF. The CDR3 DNA sequence: TGCGCCAGCAGCTTGGCCATTTTGGACTACGGCACAGATACGCAGTATTTT.

The rearrangement joins TRBV27 to TRBJ1-2; the D is unclear. This CDR3 region has 14 residues. From germline, CDR1 is MNHEY and CDR2 SMNVEV (reference sequence). V lost 6 bases, J lost 8 bases, and 19 bases lay in between. The CDR3 DNA is TGTGCCAGCAGCCCGACCGGTCTGACTAGGGGCTACACCTTC. Its translation: CASSPTGLTRGYTF.

This chain connects TRBV13 to TRBJ2-5; TRBD2 matches 13 bases. Per the germline V gene, CDR1 is PRHDT and CDR2 is FYEKMQ (reference sequence). This CDR3 has 17 amino acids. Losses at the gene ends were 5 bases for V and 4 bases for J; bases not matched to a gene: 10. The DNA for the CDR3 is TGTGCCAGCAGCCGTAGGTGGACTAGCGGGGGTCGAGAGACCCAGTACTTC. This gives the protein CASSRRWTSGGRETQYF.

This clone has just one count. The chain recombines TRBV7-9 with TRBJ2-3; 8 positions match TRBD2. The germline CDR1 and CDR2 sequences are SEHNR and FQNEAQ (reference sequence). With 8 bases clipped from V and 2 bases from J, the junction kept 6 bases outside the gene matches. The CDR3 loop spans 14 amino acids. The CDR3 region is CASVPGGATDTQYF. The CDR3 nucleotides read TGTGCCAGCGTACCGGGGGGGGCCACAGATACGCAGTATTTT.

CDR3 region: CASSYSGTVGQPQHF. The CDR3 DNA is TGTGCCAGCAGTTACTCCGGGACAGTCGGCCAGCCCCAGCATTTT. The rearrangement uses TRBV6-2 or TRBV6-3 and TRBJ1-5; TRBD1 agrees at 7 bases. Trimming removed 0 bases from V and 7 bases from J; junction bases left unmatched: 6. CDR3 length equals 15 residues. Looked up from germline, CDR1 is MNHEY and CDR2 is SVGEGT.

The chain has TRBV27 and TRBJ1-4; 8 bases match TRBD1. CDR3 length: 13 residues. J lost 6 bases, V lost 6 bases, and 3 bases had no gene match. CDR1 is MNHEY, CDR2 SMNVEV, per germline (reference sequence). CDR3 amino acids: CASRQGAHEKLFF. In nucleotides, the CDR3 is TGTGCCAGCAGGCAGGGGGCGCATGAAAAACTGTTTTTT.

The chain has TRBV28 and TRBJ2-3; TRBD2 agrees at 16 bases. J lost 13 bases, V lost 6 bases, and 13 bases had no gene match. Germline-derived CDR1 and CDR2 are MDHEN and SYDVKM. This CDR3 has 16 residues. This CDR3 is CASSEPGTSGRGLKYF. CDR3 in DNA: TGTGCCAGCAGCGAACCCGGGACTAGCGGGAGGGGATTAAAGTATTTT. The entire variable domain, with the rest obtained from reference TRBV28 and TRBJ2-3, is as follows: DVKVTQSSRYLVKRTGEKVFLECVQDMDHENMFWYRQDPGLGLRLIYFSYDVKMKEKGDIPEGYSVSREKKERFSLILESASTNQTSMYLCASSEPGTSGRGLKYFGPGTRLTVL.

The rearrangement links TRBV6-6 to TRBJ1-2; 7 bases agree with TRBD1. Germline V gene data show CDR1 as MNHNY and CDR2 as SVGAGI (reference sequence). This CDR3 is 13 amino acids long. The V gene end was trimmed by 6 bases and the J gene end by 8 bases; junction bases not matched to a gene: 9. In nucleotides, the CDR3 is TGTGCCAGCAGCAAAACAGGGGTGCACGGCTACACCTTC. Residues: CASSKTGVHGYTF.

The chain employs TRBV24-1 and TRBJ2-1; a weak D match, TRBD2 (6 bases). Looked up from germline, CDR1 is KGHDR and CDR2 is SFDVKD. V shed 6 bases and J shed 2 bases, with 10 bases lying between them. This CDR3 is 14 amino acids long. The CDR3: CATSPAGPYNEQFF. The CDR3 region has the DNA TGTGCCACCAGTCCAGCGGGCCCCTACAATGAGCAGTTCTTC.

The V and J genes are TRBV7-6 and TRBJ2-2; D may be TRBD2 (5 bases). The V end lost 2 bases, the J end lost 3 bases, and 10 bases lay between the germline ends. The CDR3 sequence is 15 residues long. Germline CDR1 is SGHVS and CDR2 is FNYEAQ. The CDR3 DNA sequence: TGTGCCAGCAGCTTAATAGACTACCACACCGGGGAGCTGTTTTTT. Translated: CASSLIDYHTGELFF. Filled out from reference TRBV7-6 and TRBJ2-2, the complete variable domain reads GAGVSQSPRYKVTKRGQDVALRCDPISGHVSLYWYRQALGQGPEFLTYFNYEAQQDKSGLPNDRFSAERPEGSISTLTIQRTEQRDSAMYRCASSLIDYHTGELFFGEGSRLTVL.

This rearrangement joins TRBV7-2 to TRBJ1-1, with D possibly being TRBD1 (5 bases). The V end was cut by 0 bases, the J end by 1 base, with 9 bases between. CDR1 and CDR2 (germline): SGHTA, FQGNSA. This CDR3 spans 15 amino acids. CDR3 region: CASSLAATANTEAFF. The CDR3 DNA sequence: TGTGCCAGCAGCTTAGCCGCGACAGCGAACACTGAAGCTTTCTTT.

This clone was found once. This chain joins TRBV9 and TRBJ2-3, with 9 bases identical to TRBD2. CDR1 and CDR2 from the germline V gene are SGDLS and YYNGEE. The V gene end was trimmed by 3 bases and the J gene end by 0 bases; junction bases not matched to a gene: 8. The CDR3 spans 17 residues. CDR3 protein: CASSAKTSGSSTDTQYF. The CDR3 region has the DNA TGTGCCAGCAGCGCAAAAACTAGCGGGTCTAGCACAGATACGCAGTATTTT.

The chain has TRBV28 and TRBJ1-2, with 7 positions matching TRBD1. CDR1 MDHEN and CDR2 SYDVKM come from the germline V gene. The CDR3 loop spans 16 amino acids. The ends lost 4 bases at V and 2 bases at J; junction bases unmatched: 10. The CDR3 region has the DNA TGTGCCAGCAGTTCCTCCTCCAACAGGGGAAACTATGGCTACACCTTC. It codes for CASSSSSNRGNYGYTF.

The chain uses TRBV3-1 (or the pseudogene TRBV3-2) and TRBJ2-3, with D possibly being TRBD2 (5 bases). This CDR3 contains 13 residues. Germline V gene lookup returns CDR1 LGHDT and CDR2 YNNKEL (reference sequence). The ends were cut back, 4 bases at V and 6 bases at J, with 11 bases in the middle. The CDR3 protein is CASSPDSADTQYF. In nucleotides, the CDR3 is TGTGCCAGCAGCCCGGACTCGGCGGATACGCAGTATTTT.

The gene calls are TRBV4-1 and TRBJ2-1, with D perhaps TRBD2 (6 bases). Germline loops: CDR1 MGHRA, CDR2 YSYEKL. The V and J ends lost 4 bases and 4 bases respectively, with 11 bases between them. The CDR3 is made up of 14 amino acids. CDR3 sequence reads: CASSRDFTYNEQFF. Written as DNA, the CDR3 is TGCGCCAGCAGCCGGGACTTCACTTACAATGAGCAGTTCTTC.

V and J are TRBV7-8 and TRBJ1-5, with 10 bases aligning to TRBD1. Unmatched junction bases numbered 13, after V lost 2 bases and J lost 0 bases. The CDR3 is 20 residues long. Germline V lookup: CDR1 SGHVS, CDR2 FQNEAQ. The CDR3 DNA reads as TGTGCCAGCAGCTTACCGGGGTGGACAGGGGGGGCGTATAGCAATCAGCCCCAGCATTTT. Protein: CASSLPGWTGGAYSNQPQHF.

This chain joins TRBV5-6 and TRBJ1-6; D remains ambiguous. This CDR3 has 15 residues. Per the germline V gene, CDR1 is SGHDT and CDR2 is YYEEEE. V lost 5 bases and J lost 5, with 14 bases in between. CDR3 amino acids: CASRYAWQHNSPLHF. The CDR3 DNA is TGTGCCAGCAGATACGCCTGGCAGCATAATTCACCCCTCCACTTT.

The chain recombines TRBV28 with TRBJ1-1; D not resolved. This CDR3 contains 19 residues. Germline values: CDR1 MDHEN, CDR2 SYDVKM. Trimming removed 4 bases from V and 0 bases from J, with 24 bases in between. In DNA form, the CDR3 reads TGTGCCAGCAGTTATCCCTTACAGATCACCACCAACATGAACACTGAAGCTTTCTTT. Translation gives CASSYPLQITTNMNTEAFF.

This chain links TRBV19 with TRBJ1-5, with 7 bases lining up with TRBD1. CDR3 length: 15 amino acids. Germline CDR1 LNHDA, CDR2 SQIVND (reference sequence). After removal of 5 bases from V and 3 bases from J, the junction contained 7 bases not matched to a gene. CDR3 residues: CASSVTGPPNQPQHF. The CDR3 nucleotides read TGTGCCAGTAGTGTGACAGGGCCTCCCAATCAGCCCCAGCATTTT. The full variable domain, with the rest looked up from reference TRBV19 and TRBJ1-5, is DGGITQSPKYLFRKEGQNVTLSCEQNLNHDAMYWYRQDPGQGLRLIYYSQIVNDFQKGDIAEGYSVSREKKESFPLTVTSAQKNPTAFYLCASSVTGPPNQPQHFGDGTRLSIL.